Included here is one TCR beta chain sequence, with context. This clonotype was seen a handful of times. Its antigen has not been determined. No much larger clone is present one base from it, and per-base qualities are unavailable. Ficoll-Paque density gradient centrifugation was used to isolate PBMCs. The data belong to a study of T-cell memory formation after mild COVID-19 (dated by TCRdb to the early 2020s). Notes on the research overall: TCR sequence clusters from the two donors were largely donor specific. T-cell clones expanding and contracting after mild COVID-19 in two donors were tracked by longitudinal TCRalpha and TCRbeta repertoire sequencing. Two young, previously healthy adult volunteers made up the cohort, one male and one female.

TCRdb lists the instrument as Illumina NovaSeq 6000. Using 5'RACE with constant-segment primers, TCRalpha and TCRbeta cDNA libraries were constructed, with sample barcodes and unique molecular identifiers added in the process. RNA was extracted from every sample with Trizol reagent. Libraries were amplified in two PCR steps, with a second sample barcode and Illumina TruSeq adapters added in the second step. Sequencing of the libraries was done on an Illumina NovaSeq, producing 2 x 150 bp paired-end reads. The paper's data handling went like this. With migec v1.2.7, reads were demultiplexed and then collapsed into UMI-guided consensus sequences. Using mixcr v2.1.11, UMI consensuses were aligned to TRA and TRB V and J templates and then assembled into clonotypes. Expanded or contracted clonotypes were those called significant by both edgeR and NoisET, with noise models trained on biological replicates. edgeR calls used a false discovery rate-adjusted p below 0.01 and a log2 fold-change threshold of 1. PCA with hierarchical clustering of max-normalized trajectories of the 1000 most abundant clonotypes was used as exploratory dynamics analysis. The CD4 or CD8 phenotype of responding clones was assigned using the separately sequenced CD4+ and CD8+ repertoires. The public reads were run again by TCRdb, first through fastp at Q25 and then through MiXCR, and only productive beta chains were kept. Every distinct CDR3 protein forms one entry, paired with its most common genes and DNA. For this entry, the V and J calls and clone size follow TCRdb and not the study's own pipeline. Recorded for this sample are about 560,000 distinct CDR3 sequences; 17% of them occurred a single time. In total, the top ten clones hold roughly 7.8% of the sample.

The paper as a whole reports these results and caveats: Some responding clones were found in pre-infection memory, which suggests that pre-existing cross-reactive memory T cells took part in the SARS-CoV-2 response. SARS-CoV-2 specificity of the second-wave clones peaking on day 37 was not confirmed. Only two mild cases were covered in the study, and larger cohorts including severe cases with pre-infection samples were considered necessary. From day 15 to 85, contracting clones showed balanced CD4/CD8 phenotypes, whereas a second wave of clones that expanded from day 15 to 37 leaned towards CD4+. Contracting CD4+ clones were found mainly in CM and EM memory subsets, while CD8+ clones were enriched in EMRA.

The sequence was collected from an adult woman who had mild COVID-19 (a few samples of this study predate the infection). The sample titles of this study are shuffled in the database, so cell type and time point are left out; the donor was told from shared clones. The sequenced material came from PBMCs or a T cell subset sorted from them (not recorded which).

At the DNA level, the sequence is TGTGCCAGCAGCCAGGGCCCCTACACCGGGGAGCTGTTTTTT. Its product reads: CASSQGPYTGELFF. The rearranged segments are TRBV3-1 and TRBJ2-2; the D gene identity is not certain. As encoded in the germline V gene (reference sequence), CDR1 is LGHDT while CDR2 is YNNKEL. V sheds 3 bases and J sheds 3 bases, leaving 8 bases between their ends. CDR3 length: 14 amino acids, cysteine to phenylalanine. Only the CDR3 portion is preserved as DNA: 42 bases, with reading frame beginning at the first base.